The sequence of this TCR beta chain was determined in a study of T cell repertoires in cytomegalovirus infection (dated by TCRdb to 2018 to 2020). At the level of the whole study: The peptide stimulations were aimed at well-studied HLA-B-restricted epitopes as well as recently identified HLA-C-restricted CMV epitopes, whose presentation resists viral immunomodulation. The HLA type of each donor mattered for the analysis, because public TCR beta signatures pointed to carriage of CMV infection along with the matching HLA type.

The V and J ends are trimmed by 3 bases and 6 bases, leaving 9 bases between them. Based on the germline V gene, the CDR1 and CDR2 sequences are SGHVS and FQNEAQ. The cysteine opens and the phenylalanine closes a CDR3 of 14 amino acids. Here the CDR3 DNA is all that survives: 42 bases in frame from base 1. Sequencing instrument: Illumina HiSeq 1500. TCRdb passed the public sequencing reads through fastp at Q25 and MiXCR, retaining productive beta sequences. Each entry merges the rows of one CDR3 protein and shows their most common DNA and genes. The sample records approximately 730,000 distinct CDR3 sequences, roughly 36% of which are singletons. In total, the top ten clones hold around a sixth of the sample. Summary of the overall study and its limitations: The ex vivo response was dominated by HLA-C-restricted CMV-specific TCR beta clonotypes, and the single most frequent clonotype in two of eight donors was supplied by these HLA-C-restricted clonotypes. Carriers of CMV infection plus the relevant HLA type were discriminated by the cumulative frequency of public TCR beta family members in the study cohort and in an independent approximately 350-donor cohort.

This clonotype was picked up a small number of times. There is no known antigen for this receptor. It has no much larger one-base neighbor in the sample; base qualities were not kept. The treatment or condition label, read with the paper, signifies: in vitro stimulation with specific CMV peptide epitopes to enrich CMV-specific T cells. The source was cultured PBMCs, collected from culture after CMV antigen stimulation. The rearranged chain carries TRBV7-8 and TRBJ2-6; a confident D gene designation cannot be given. This receptor was identified in a human donor in good health (CMV status not recorded). Some clones in this sample may be carry-over from other donors' samples. The nucleotide sequence reads TGTGCCAGCAGCTTTGATGAGGCGGCCAACGTCCTGACTTTC. Its protein is CASSFDEAANVLTF.